These T cell receptor beta chains were read from a single sample in a study of cytomegalovirus exposure and HLA in healthy donors. Generated by immunoSEQ multiplex PCR, the TCRdb table keeps only in-frame clones and is missing some. In the table there are around 130,000 clones, roughly four fifths of which are singletons. Sequencing used PBMCs. The receptors shown here come from a boy younger than 18 in good health and CMV-seronegative. The CDR3 runs from the conserved cysteine through the conserved F or W. The D gene is left open where the match is weak. Size is stated for part of the rows, as once, few or many counts, or as a class when the clone is expanded.

>TRBD2|NA|TRBJ2-3|TRBV7-7
TGTGCCAGCAGCAAAGGACTAGCGGGAGGAAAGGCAGATACGCAGTATTTT
CASSKGLAGGKADTQYF
>NA|NA|TRBJ2-2|TRBV19
TGTGCCAGTAGGCCGGGACAGAACACCGGGGAGCTGTTTTTT
CASRPGQNTGELFF
>NA|NA|TRBJ1-2|TRBV7-9
TGTGCCAGGGGGCTGCACGACAGCCAAGCTAACTATGGCTACACCTTC
CARGLHDSQANYGYTF
>NA|NA|TRBJ2-3|TRBV6-5
TGTGCCAGCAGTTACTCGATCTCACCCAGAGATACGCAGTATTTT
CASSYSISPRDTQYF
>NA|NA|TRBJ2-5|TRBV12-2
TGTGCAAGTCGCTTATGCACGGTTCAAGAGACCCAGTACTTC
CASRLCTVQETQYF
>NA|few|TRBJ1-1|TRBV6-1
TGTGCCAGCAGTGAAGGGTCGAGAACTGAAGCTTTCTTT
CASSEGSRTEAFF
>TRBD1|NA|TRBJ1-5|TRBV6-5
TGTGCCAGCAGCGCGGGACAGAATAGCAATCAGCCCCAGCATTTT
CASSAGQNSNQPQHF
>TRBD2|NA|TRBJ2-3|TRBV5-4
TGTGCCAGCAGCCGGACTAGCGGGAGTACAGATACGCAGTATTTT
CASSRTSGSTDTQYF
>NA|NA|TRBJ2-5|TRBV7-8
TGTGCCAGCAGCCCAATGAGGGCTTTTGGGTCCCAGTACTTC
CASSPMRAFGSQYF
>NA|NA|TRBJ2-2|TRBV4-3
TGCGCCAGCAGCCCCAGGGAGGATACCCGTTTCATGACCGGGGAGCTGTTTTTT
CASSPREDTRFMTGELFF
>NA|NA|TRBJ2-7|TRBV11-3
TGTGCCAGCAGCTTCGGCGGAGTCAGCTCCTACGAGCAGTACTTC
CASSFGGVSSYEQYF
>NA|NA|TRBJ1-1|TRBV6-1
TGTGCCAGCAGGGGGGAGGGGACGCGGAACACTGAAGCTTTCTTT
CASRGEGTRNTEAFF
>TRBD1|NA|TRBJ1-1|TRBV2
TGTGCCAGCAGTCCACTTTCAGGGGGTGGGACTGAAGCTTTCTTT
CASSPLSGGGTEAFF
>TRBD1|NA|TRBJ1-1|TRBV30
TGTGCCTACGTAGGACAGGCCCACACTGAAGCTTTCTTT
CAYVGQAHTEAFF
>TRBD2|NA|TRBJ2-5|TRBV29-1
TGCAGCGTTGCACTAGCGGGAGGGGAGACCCAGTACTTC
CSVALAGGETQYF
>TRBD1|NA|TRBJ2-7|TRBV4-1
TGCGCCAGCAGCCAAATACAGGGGTCCTACGAGCAGTACTTC
CASSQIQGSYEQYF
>NA|few|TRBJ1-5|TRBV11-2
TGTGCCAGCAGCCGGGGGGTAGGGGGAGCCAACAATCAGCCCCAGCATTTT
CASSRGVGGANNQPQHF
>NA|NA|TRBJ2-1|TRBV7-8
TGTGCCAGCAGCTTAGTTCTGGGGGCAGATGAGCAGTTCTTC
CASSLVLGADEQFF
>NA|few|TRBJ2-6|TRBV30
TGTGCCTGGAGTCAAATGGCCTCTGGGGCCAACGTCCTGACTTTC
CAWSQMASGANVLTF
>NA|NA|TRBJ2-5|TRBV15
TGTGCCACCAGCAGGAGTTTGGCAGGTCAAGAGACCCAGTACTTC
CATSRSLAGQETQYF
>NA|NA|TRBJ1-1|TRBV4-3
TGCGCCAGCAGCCAAGATCAGGGACTTGAAGCTTTCTTT
CASSQDQGLEAFF
>TRBD2|NA|TRBJ2-7|TRBV4-3
TGCGCCAGCAGCAGCGGGAGGGCCGGGACCTACGAGCAGTACTTC
CASSSGRAGTYEQYF
>TRBD1|few|TRBJ2-2|TRBV19
TGTGCCTCGGGCGGGACAGGGCTGTTCGGGGAGCTGTTTTTT
CASGGTGLFGELFF
>NA|once|TRBJ2-1|TRBV6-1
TGTGCCAGCAGTGTAGGCCGGAGCGTGGTCGACAATGAGCAGTTCTTC
CASSVGRSVVDNEQFF
>NA|NA|TRBJ2-7|TRBV5-1
TGCGCCAGCAGCTTTGGAGGAAGCTCCTACGAGCAGTACTTC
CASSFGGSSYEQYF
>TRBD1|NA|TRBJ1-1|TRBV7-9
TGTGCCAGCAGCTCCTACAGGGGGCAAAGGGACACTGAAGCTTTCTTT
CASSSYRGQRDTEAFF
>NA|NA|TRBJ2-2|TRBV4-1
TGCGCCAGCAGCCAGGACTATTACACCGGGGAGCTGTTTTTT
CASSQDYYTGELFF
>NA|few|TRBJ1-5|TRBV21-1
TGTGCCAGCAGCAAAGTGATGGACAGGAATCAGCCCCAGCATTTT
CASSKVMDRNQPQHF
>TRBD2|NA|TRBJ2-3|TRBV7-8
TGTGCCAGCAGCTTAGGGGCTAGCGGGACAGATACGCAGTATTTT
CASSLGASGTDTQYF
>TRBD2|NA|TRBJ2-1|TRBV4-3
TGCGCCAGCAGCCAAGCCCCGACTAGCATTGAGCAGTTCTTC
CASSQAPTSIEQFF
>NA|NA|TRBJ2-1|TRBV5-1
TGCGCCAGCAGCCTAGTTGGAGGCGATGAGCAGTTCTTC
CASSLVGGDEQFF
>NA|NA|TRBJ1-4|TRBV6-5
TGTGCCAGCAGTCCCCTAAATGAAAAACTGTTTTTT
CASSPLNEKLFF
>TRBD2|NA|TRBJ2-1|TRBV7-2
TGTGCCAGCAGCTTAGCGCGGGCTAGCGGGAGGGAGGCGAAGTTCTTC
CASSLARASGREAKFF
>NA|NA|TRBJ1-2|TRBV2
TGTGCCAGCAGTGAACTTACAGGATCTGACTATGGCTACACCTTC
CASSELTGSDYGYTF
>NA|NA|TRBJ1-1|TRBV15
TGTGCCACCAGCAGAGTAGGGGGAAGAGGATCTGAAGCTTTCTTT
CATSRVGGRGSEAFF
>TRBD1|once|TRBJ2-5|TRBV2
TGTGCCAGCAGTGTCGGCAGGGGGCCCCAAGAGACCCAGTACTTC
CASSVGRGPQETQYF
>NA|NA|TRBJ1-1|TRBV4-1
TGCGCCAGCAGCCAAGGAAGGGGTGCGAACACTGAAGCTTTCTTT
CASSQGRGANTEAFF
>NA|NA|TRBJ2-7|TRBV2
TGTGCCAGCAGGAGCCCTGGCGAGCAGTACTTC
CASRSPGEQYF
>NA|NA|TRBJ1-5|TRBV4-1
TGCGCCAGCAGCCAAGGGGCGCAGACAAATCAGCCCCAGCATTTT
CASSQGAQTNQPQHF
>TRBD1|NA|TRBJ1-5|TRBV19
TGTGCCAGTAGTTCGGACAGGATACTAGGTCAGCCCCAGCATTTT
CASSSDRILGQPQHF
>TRBD2|few|TRBJ2-7|TRBV27
TGTGCCAGCAGTTCCGACAGCGGGAGATCTTACGAGCAGTACTTC
CASSSDSGRSYEQYF
>NA|NA|TRBJ2-1|TRBV9
TGTGCCAGCAGCCCCTTCTCTCGGGGTGAGCAGTTCTTC
CASSPFSRGEQFF